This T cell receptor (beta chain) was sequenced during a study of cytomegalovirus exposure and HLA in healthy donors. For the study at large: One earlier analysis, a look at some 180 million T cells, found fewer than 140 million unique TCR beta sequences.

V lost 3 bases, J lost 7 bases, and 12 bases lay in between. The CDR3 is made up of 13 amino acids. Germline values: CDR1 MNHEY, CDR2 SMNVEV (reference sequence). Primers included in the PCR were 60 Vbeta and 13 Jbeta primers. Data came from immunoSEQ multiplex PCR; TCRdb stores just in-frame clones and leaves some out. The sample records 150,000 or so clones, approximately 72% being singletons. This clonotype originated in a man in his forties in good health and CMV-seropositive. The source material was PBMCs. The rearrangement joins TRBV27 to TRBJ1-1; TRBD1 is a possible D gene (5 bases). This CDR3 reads CASSFSDTREAFF. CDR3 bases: TGTGCCAGCAGTTTCTCGGACACCCGTGAAGCTTTCTTT.